Listed below are T cell receptor beta chains from one sample, sequenced in a study of blood T cell repertoires in COVID-19. The assay was immunoSEQ multiplex PCR, and TCRdb's table has in-frame clones only and misses some. The table has roughly 180,000 clones, 81% seen once. Sequences were obtained from peripheral blood. These receptors were obtained from a woman aged 40 to 50 with COVID-19, enrolled during active disease. Both conserved end residues are part of each CDR3. Each record gives: CDR3 DNA, CDR3 protein, clone size, V gene, J gene, D gene. The D gene is left open where the match is weak. Expanded clones get a size class; other rows say once, few or many, or leave the size out.

CDR3nt: TGCGCCAGCAGCTTTGGGCAGGAGGCCGGGGAGCTGTTTTTT; CDR3aa: CASSFGQEAGELFF; abundance: .; v_gene: TRBV5-1; j_gene: TRBJ2-2; d_gene: .
CDR3nt: TGTGCCAGCAGTTTTTGGACAGGGAACACCGGGGAGCTGTTTTTT; CDR3aa: CASSFWTGNTGELFF; abundance: .; v_gene: TRBV27; j_gene: TRBJ2-2; d_gene: TRBD1
CDR3nt: TGTGCCAGTAGTATATCGAGGACTAGCGAGCAATCGGATAATGAGCAGTTCTTC; CDR3aa: CASSISRTSEQSDNEQFF; abundance: .; v_gene: TRBV19; j_gene: TRBJ2-1; d_gene: TRBD2
CDR3nt: TGTGCCAGCATTAATTCACTAGCGGGACCCGGGCCAGATACGCAGTATTTT; CDR3aa: CASINSLAGPGPDTQYF; abundance: .; v_gene: TRBV5-4; j_gene: TRBJ2-3; d_gene: TRBD2
CDR3nt: TGTGCCAGCAGCGCCGGGACTAGCGGGAGCAATGAGCAGTTCTTC; CDR3aa: CASSAGTSGSNEQFF; abundance: .; v_gene: TRBV27; j_gene: TRBJ2-1; d_gene: TRBD2
CDR3nt: TGTGCCAGCAGGTCTTCAGGCGCATATAATCAGCCCCAGCATTTT; CDR3aa: CASRSSGAYNQPQHF; abundance: .; v_gene: TRBV6-5; j_gene: TRBJ1-5; d_gene: .
CDR3nt: TGTGCCAGCAGCGCTAGTGTAATGGGCAATGAGCAGTTCTTC; CDR3aa: CASSASVMGNEQFF; abundance: .; v_gene: TRBV9; j_gene: TRBJ2-1; d_gene: .
CDR3nt: TGTGCCAGTAGTATCGGGCAACTGGGGGGCAATGAGCAGTTCTTC; CDR3aa: CASSIGQLGGNEQFF; abundance: .; v_gene: TRBV19; j_gene: TRBJ2-1; d_gene: .
CDR3nt: TGCGCCAGCAGCTTGGGTCAGGGGAGGGACATTCAGTACTTC; CDR3aa: CASSLGQGRDIQYF; abundance: .; v_gene: TRBV5-1; j_gene: TRBJ2-4; d_gene: .
CDR3nt: TGTGCCAGTCTCACTCTAGCGGGCGGATCCTACGAGCAGTACTTC; CDR3aa: CASLTLAGGSYEQYF; abundance: few; v_gene: TRBV6-5; j_gene: TRBJ2-7; d_gene: TRBD2
CDR3nt: TGCGCCAGCAGCCAAGTCGGGATAGCTGATTACGAGCAGTACTTC; CDR3aa: CASSQVGIADYEQYF; abundance: .; v_gene: TRBV4-1; j_gene: TRBJ2-7; d_gene: .
CDR3nt: TGTGCCAGCAGCTTAAGGCAGGGGAACACTGAAGCTTTCTTT; CDR3aa: CASSLRQGNTEAFF; abundance: .; v_gene: TRBV7-9; j_gene: TRBJ1-1; d_gene: .
CDR3nt: TGCGCCAGCACTCCGGGAGGGCCGGGCGAGCAGTACTTC; CDR3aa: CASTPGGPGEQYF; abundance: .; v_gene: TRBV10-2; j_gene: TRBJ2-7; d_gene: TRBD2
CDR3nt: TGCGCCAGCAGCTCCACAGGGGGCGCTTCTCCCGGGGAGCTGTTTTTT; CDR3aa: CASSSTGGASPGELFF; abundance: .; v_gene: TRBV5-1; j_gene: TRBJ2-2; d_gene: TRBD1
CDR3nt: TGTTCATCAAAGGGACTAGCGGACTACAATGAGCAGTTCTTC; CDR3aa: CSSKGLADYNEQFF; abundance: .; v_gene: TRBV6-5; j_gene: TRBJ2-1; d_gene: TRBD2
CDR3nt: TGTGCCTGGAAGGGCCTTACTAGCGGGGGGTTTGACACAGATACGCAGTATTTT; CDR3aa: CAWKGLTSGGFDTDTQYF; abundance: .; v_gene: TRBV30; j_gene: TRBJ2-3; d_gene: TRBD2
CDR3nt: TGTGCCAGCAGCATCGGGACAGAACAAGAGACCCAGTACTTC; CDR3aa: CASSIGTEQETQYF; abundance: .; v_gene: TRBV5-4; j_gene: TRBJ2-5; d_gene: TRBD1
CDR3nt: TGTGCCAGCTCACAACAGGGGGCGAGCACTGAAGCTTTCTTT; CDR3aa: CASSQQGASTEAFF; abundance: .; v_gene: TRBV18; j_gene: TRBJ1-1; d_gene: TRBD1
CDR3nt: TGTGCAAGCCCCCGGGGGACTACACAGGACTTGACCCAGTACTTC; CDR3aa: CASPRGTTQDLTQYF; abundance: .; v_gene: TRBV6-5; j_gene: TRBJ2-5; d_gene: TRBD2
CDR3nt: TGTGCCAGCAGTTTCGGGGGGATGAGTTTCTTCACTGAAGCTTTCTTT; CDR3aa: CASSFGGMSFFTEAFF; abundance: .; v_gene: TRBV27; j_gene: TRBJ1-1; d_gene: .
CDR3nt: TGTGCCAGTAGAACATCCGGACTAGCAGGCTCAGATACGCAGTATTTT; CDR3aa: CASRTSGLAGSDTQYF; abundance: .; v_gene: TRBV19; j_gene: TRBJ2-3; d_gene: TRBD2
CDR3nt: TGTGCCAGCAGTCCTTGGACTAGCGGGAGTAATGAGCAGTTCTTC; CDR3aa: CASSPWTSGSNEQFF; abundance: .; v_gene: TRBV27; j_gene: TRBJ2-1; d_gene: TRBD2
CDR3nt: TGTGCCAGCAGTCTTCCCCGGACAGGCCGCACCGGGGAGCTGTTTTTT; CDR3aa: CASSLPRTGRTGELFF; abundance: once; v_gene: TRBV27; j_gene: TRBJ2-2; d_gene: TRBD1
CDR3nt: TGTGCCACCGGGGGGTCCCAGGGGAACCAGAACCGCTATGGCTACACCTTC; CDR3aa: CATGGSQGNQNRYGYTF; abundance: .; v_gene: TRBV27; j_gene: TRBJ1-2; d_gene: .
CDR3nt: TGTGCCATGTCCGGGTCCCTGGATGAGCAGTTCTTC; CDR3aa: CAMSGSLDEQFF; abundance: .; v_gene: TRBV5-4; j_gene: TRBJ2-1; d_gene: .
CDR3nt: TGTGCCAGCAGCTTAGTCGGGGGGGGTTCACCCCTCCACTTT; CDR3aa: CASSLVGGGSPLHF; abundance: few; v_gene: TRBV7-2; j_gene: TRBJ1-6; d_gene: .
CDR3nt: TGTGCCACCAGTGATTTTGGGCAGAACTATGGCTACACCTTC; CDR3aa: CATSDFGQNYGYTF; abundance: once; v_gene: TRBV24-1; j_gene: TRBJ1-2; d_gene: .
CDR3nt: TGTGCTAGTGCCCCCTGGGGGGATCAGCCCCAGCATTTT; CDR3aa: CASAPWGDQPQHF; abundance: .; v_gene: TRBV12-5; j_gene: TRBJ1-5; d_gene: .
CDR3nt: TGTGCCTGGAGTAAACCGGGACAGGGGAGTACAAAGACTGAAGCTTTCTTT; CDR3aa: CAWSKPGQGSTKTEAFF; abundance: .; v_gene: TRBV30; j_gene: TRBJ1-1; d_gene: TRBD1
CDR3nt: TGTGCCAGCAGAACTAGCAGTAGCACAGATACGCAGTATTTT; CDR3aa: CASRTSSSTDTQYF; abundance: .; v_gene: TRBV28; j_gene: TRBJ2-3; d_gene: .
CDR3nt: TGTGCCAGCAGCCAAGATAAGGCTAGCGGGAGGGCGGCAGATACGCAGTATTTT; CDR3aa: CASSQDKASGRAADTQYF; abundance: once; v_gene: TRBV3-1/TRBV3-2; j_gene: TRBJ2-3; d_gene: TRBD2
CDR3nt: TGTGCCACCAGCGGGGGGGACAGGGGATTAGGCGGTAGCAATCAGCCCCAGCATTTT; CDR3aa: CATSGGDRGLGGSNQPQHF; abundance: .; v_gene: TRBV15; j_gene: TRBJ1-5; d_gene: TRBD1
CDR3nt: TGTGCCAGCAGCGTAGGGGAGGGGGGAATCTACGAGCAGTACTTC; CDR3aa: CASSVGEGGIYEQYF; abundance: .; v_gene: TRBV9; j_gene: TRBJ2-7; d_gene: .
CDR3nt: TGTGCCATTTCCCTCGGCTGGGGGGGCGACTATGGCTACACCTTC; CDR3aa: CAISLGWGGDYGYTF; abundance: .; v_gene: TRBV28; j_gene: TRBJ1-2; d_gene: .
CDR3nt: TGTGCCACCAGCCGTGCGGCGGGCGCTACGCAGTATTTT; CDR3aa: CATSRAAGATQYF; abundance: once; v_gene: TRBV15; j_gene: TRBJ2-3; d_gene: .
CDR3nt: TGTGCCAGCAGCATCCAGGGGTTAGGGACTGAAGCTTTCTTT; CDR3aa: CASSIQGLGTEAFF; abundance: .; v_gene: TRBV5-4; j_gene: TRBJ1-1; d_gene: .
CDR3nt: TGTGCCAGCTCAGGACTAGCGGGAGACCATGAGCAGTTCTTC; CDR3aa: CASSGLAGDHEQFF; abundance: .; v_gene: TRBV18; j_gene: TRBJ2-1; d_gene: TRBD2
CDR3nt: TGTGCCAGCAGCTCGCACAGGGGTTTAGAGACCCAGTACTTC; CDR3aa: CASSSHRGLETQYF; abundance: .; v_gene: TRBV7-2; j_gene: TRBJ2-5; d_gene: TRBD1
CDR3nt: TGTGCCAGCAGCGTAGGGGATAGCGGGGATACGCAGTATTTT; CDR3aa: CASSVGDSGDTQYF; abundance: .; v_gene: TRBV9; j_gene: TRBJ2-3; d_gene: TRBD2
CDR3nt: TGCAGCGTTGTGGCTAGCGGGGGGCGGAACACCGGGGAGCTGTTTTTT; CDR3aa: CSVVASGGRNTGELFF; abundance: .; v_gene: TRBV29-1; j_gene: TRBJ2-2; d_gene: TRBD2
CDR3nt: TGTGCCAGCAGCTTGGACGGGGATAGCAATCAGCCCCAGCATTTT; CDR3aa: CASSLDGDSNQPQHF; abundance: .; v_gene: TRBV5-5; j_gene: TRBJ1-5; d_gene: .
CDR3nt: TGTGCCACCAGCAGAGGAGGTGGCGGGGGTTCCTACGAGCAGTACTTC; CDR3aa: CATSRGGGGGSYEQYF; abundance: once; v_gene: TRBV15; j_gene: TRBJ2-7; d_gene: TRBD2
CDR3nt: TGCGCCAGCAGCCAAGTGAAGGGGGCTGACTATGGCTACACCTTC; CDR3aa: CASSQVKGADYGYTF; abundance: few; v_gene: TRBV4-1; j_gene: TRBJ1-2; d_gene: TRBD1
CDR3nt: TGTGCCAGCAGCGGAACCGGGACAGGAGAAAAACTGTTTTTT; CDR3aa: CASSGTGTGEKLFF; abundance: .; v_gene: TRBV9; j_gene: TRBJ1-4; d_gene: TRBD1
CDR3nt: TGTGCCAGCAGTTTGCGGGGGACTGTCGAGACCCAGTACTTC; CDR3aa: CASSLRGTVETQYF; abundance: .; v_gene: TRBV27; j_gene: TRBJ2-5; d_gene: TRBD2
CDR3nt: TGTGCCACCAGCAGGGCGCCCCAGGCGAACACCGGGGAGCTGTTTTTT; CDR3aa: CATSRAPQANTGELFF; abundance: .; v_gene: TRBV15; j_gene: TRBJ2-2; d_gene: .
CDR3nt: TGTGCCAGTAGGCACAGACAGGGGGCGTGGAATGAGCAGTTCTTC; CDR3aa: CASRHRQGAWNEQFF; abundance: few; v_gene: TRBV19; j_gene: TRBJ2-1; d_gene: TRBD1
CDR3nt: TGTGCCAGCAGCCTCTGGGCGGGGATCAACACTGAAGCTTTCTTT; CDR3aa: CASSLWAGINTEAFF; abundance: .; v_gene: TRBV3-1/TRBV3-2; j_gene: TRBJ1-1; d_gene: .
CDR3nt: TGTGCCAGCACCCCCCCGGGACAGGGTGGGTCACCCCTCCACTTT; CDR3aa: CASTPPGQGGSPLHF; abundance: .; v_gene: TRBV28; j_gene: TRBJ1-6; d_gene: TRBD1
CDR3nt: TGCGCCAGCAGTGGGATACCGGGACAGCGCTACGAGCAGTACTTC; CDR3aa: CASSGIPGQRYEQYF; abundance: .; v_gene: TRBV10-2; j_gene: TRBJ2-7; d_gene: TRBD1
CDR3nt: TGTGCCAGCAGCCAAAGGAGGCCGACTAGCGGGAGAGGATATGAGCAGTTCTTC; CDR3aa: CASSQRRPTSGRGYEQFF; abundance: .; v_gene: TRBV14; j_gene: TRBJ2-1; d_gene: TRBD2
CDR3nt: TGTGCCGTTCCCCGGGGGGCAGTGGATGAGCAGTTCTTC; CDR3aa: CAVPRGAVDEQFF; abundance: .; v_gene: TRBV2; j_gene: TRBJ2-1; d_gene: .
CDR3nt: TGTGCCAGCAGGCTCAGGACAGGGGTAGATCAGCCCCAGCATTTT; CDR3aa: CASRLRTGVDQPQHF; abundance: .; v_gene: TRBV2; j_gene: TRBJ1-5; d_gene: TRBD1
CDR3nt: TGTGCCAGCAGTTCTGCAAGCGGGACGGCCCAGCATTTT; CDR3aa: CASSSASGTAQHF; abundance: few; v_gene: TRBV6-5; j_gene: TRBJ1-5; d_gene: .